Detailed here is one TCR beta chain. Its target is unknown. This entry is derived from a study of spatial heterogeneity in lung cancer. Study-wide results and limits: Resection blood, more than follow-up blood, showed ubiquitous expanded tumor TCRs.

The CDR3 is 15 amino acids. V lost 5 bases and J lost 1, with 14 bases in between. CDR1 is SEHNR and CDR2 is FQNEAQ in the germline V gene (reference sequence). TCRdb called the 5' RACE reads again in MiXCR, with one record for every CDR3 protein. The table has approximately 52,000 distinct CDR3 sequences, around 6.7% seen once. Stated time point: sample taken at primary tumor resection. Without sorting, whole RNA was sequenced from tumor, nontumor lung or frozen PBMC. The source is a female donor with early-stage non-small cell lung cancer. The sequences come from PBMCs, collected at surgery. The chain carries TRBV7-9 and TRBJ1-1; D might be TRBD1 (5 bases). DNA for the CDR3: TGTGCCAGCAGCCGTCAGGGACCTGCGAACACTGAAGCTTTCTTT. This gives the protein CASSRQGPANTEAFF.